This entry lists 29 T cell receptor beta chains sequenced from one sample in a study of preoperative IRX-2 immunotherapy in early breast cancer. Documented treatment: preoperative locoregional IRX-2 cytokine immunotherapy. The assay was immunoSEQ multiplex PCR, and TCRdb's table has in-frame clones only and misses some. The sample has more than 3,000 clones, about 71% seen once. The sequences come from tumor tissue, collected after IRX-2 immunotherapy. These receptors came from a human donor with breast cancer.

The DNA for the CDR3 is TGTGCCAGCAGCTCCTACCTGAACACTGAAGCTTTCTTT. It yields the protein CASSSYLNTEAFF. This sequence joins TRBV7-8 and TRBJ1-1, with D unclear. This CDR3 comprises 13 residues. The germline CDR1 and CDR2 sequences are SGHVS and FQNEAQ. Trimming removed 4 bases at V and 0 bases at J, with 6 bases between.

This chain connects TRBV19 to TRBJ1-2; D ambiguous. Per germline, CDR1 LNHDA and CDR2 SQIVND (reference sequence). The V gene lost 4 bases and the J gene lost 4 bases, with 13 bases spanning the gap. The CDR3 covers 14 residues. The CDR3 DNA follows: TGTGCCAGTAGTAAACCCGACGGATTCTATGGCTACACCTTC. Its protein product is CASSKPDGFYGYTF.

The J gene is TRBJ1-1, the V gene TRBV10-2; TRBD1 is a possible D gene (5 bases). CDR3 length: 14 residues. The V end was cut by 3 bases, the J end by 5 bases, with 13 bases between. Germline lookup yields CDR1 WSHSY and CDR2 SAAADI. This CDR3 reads CASSDGAVATEAFF. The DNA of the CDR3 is TGCGCCAGCAGTGATGGGGCAGTAGCTACTGAAGCTTTCTTT.

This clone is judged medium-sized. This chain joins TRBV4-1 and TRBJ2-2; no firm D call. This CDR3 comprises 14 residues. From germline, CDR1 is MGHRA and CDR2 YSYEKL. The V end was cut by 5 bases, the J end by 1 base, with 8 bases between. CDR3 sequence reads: CASSWNENTGELFF. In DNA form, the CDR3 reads TGCGCCAGCAGCTGGAACGAGAACACCGGGGAGCTGTTTTTT.

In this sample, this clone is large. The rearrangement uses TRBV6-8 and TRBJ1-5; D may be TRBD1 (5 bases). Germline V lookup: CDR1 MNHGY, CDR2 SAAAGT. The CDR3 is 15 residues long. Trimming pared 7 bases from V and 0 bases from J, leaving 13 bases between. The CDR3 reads CASKPDSNSNQPQHF. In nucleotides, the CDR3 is TGTGCCAGCAAGCCCGACAGTAATAGCAATCAGCCCCAGCATTTT.

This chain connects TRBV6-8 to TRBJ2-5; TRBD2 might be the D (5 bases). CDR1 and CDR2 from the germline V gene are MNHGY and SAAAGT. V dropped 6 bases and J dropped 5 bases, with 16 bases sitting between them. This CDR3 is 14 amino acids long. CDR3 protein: CASRVTSSGETQYF. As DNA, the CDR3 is TGTGCCAGCAGGGTGACTTCCTCGGGGGAGACCCAGTACTTC.

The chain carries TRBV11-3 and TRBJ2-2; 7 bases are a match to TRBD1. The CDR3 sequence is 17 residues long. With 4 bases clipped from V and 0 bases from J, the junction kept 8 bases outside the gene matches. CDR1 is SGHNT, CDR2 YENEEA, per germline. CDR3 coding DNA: TGTGCCAGCAGCTCCTGGACAGGCTATGCGAACACCGGGGAGCTGTTTTTT. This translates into CASSSWTGYANTGELFF.

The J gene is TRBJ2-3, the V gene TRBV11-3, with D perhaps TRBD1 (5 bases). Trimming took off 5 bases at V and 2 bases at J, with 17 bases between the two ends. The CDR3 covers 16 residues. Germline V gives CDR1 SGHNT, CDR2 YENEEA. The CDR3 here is CASSLTGRGLTDTQYF. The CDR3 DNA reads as TGTGCCAGCAGCCTAACCGGAAGGGGCCTCACAGATACGCAGTATTTT.

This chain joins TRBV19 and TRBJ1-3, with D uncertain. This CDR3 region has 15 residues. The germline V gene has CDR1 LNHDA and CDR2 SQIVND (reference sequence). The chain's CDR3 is CGARAGTSSGNTIYF. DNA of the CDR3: TGTGGCGCGAGGGCAGGTACGAGCTCTGGAAACACCATATATTTT.

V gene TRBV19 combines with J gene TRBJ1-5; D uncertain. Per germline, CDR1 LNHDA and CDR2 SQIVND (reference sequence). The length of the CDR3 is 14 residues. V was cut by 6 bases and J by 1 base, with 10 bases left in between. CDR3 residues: CASSWVASNQPQHF. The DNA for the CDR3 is TGTGCCAGTAGCTGGGTTGCGAGCAATCAGCCCCAGCATTTT.

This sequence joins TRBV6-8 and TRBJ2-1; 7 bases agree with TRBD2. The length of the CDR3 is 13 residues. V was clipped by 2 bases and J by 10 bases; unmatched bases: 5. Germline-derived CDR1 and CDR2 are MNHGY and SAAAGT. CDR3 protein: CASSYRRGGEQFF. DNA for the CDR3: TGTGCCAGCAGTTACAGACGCGGGGGAGAGCAGTTCTTC.

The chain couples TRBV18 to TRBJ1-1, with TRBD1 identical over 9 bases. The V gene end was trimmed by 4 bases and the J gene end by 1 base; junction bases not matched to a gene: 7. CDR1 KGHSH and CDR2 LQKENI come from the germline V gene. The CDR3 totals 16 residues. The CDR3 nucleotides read TGTGCCAGCTCACTGGACAGGGGACGGACGAACACTGAAGCTTTCTTT. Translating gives CASSLDRGRTNTEAFF.

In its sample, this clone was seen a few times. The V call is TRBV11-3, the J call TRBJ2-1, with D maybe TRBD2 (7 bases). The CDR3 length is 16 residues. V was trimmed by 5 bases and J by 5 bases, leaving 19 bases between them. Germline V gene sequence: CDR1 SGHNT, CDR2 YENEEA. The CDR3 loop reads CASSPLRGGNHNEQFF. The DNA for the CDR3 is TGTGCCAGCAGCCCACTGAGGGGGGGGAACCACAATGAGCAGTTCTTC.

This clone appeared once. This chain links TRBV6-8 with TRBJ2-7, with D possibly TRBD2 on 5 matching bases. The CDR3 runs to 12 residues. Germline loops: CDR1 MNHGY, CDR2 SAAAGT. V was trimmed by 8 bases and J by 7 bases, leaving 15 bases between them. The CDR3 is CASRIGVREQYF. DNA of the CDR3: TGTGCCAGCCGGATCGGGGTACGGGAGCAGTACTTC.

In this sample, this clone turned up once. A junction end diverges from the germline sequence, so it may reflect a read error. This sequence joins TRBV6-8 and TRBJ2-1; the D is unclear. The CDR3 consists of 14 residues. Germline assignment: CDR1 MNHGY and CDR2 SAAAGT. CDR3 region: CAISGRTESNEQFF. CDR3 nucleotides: TGTGCCATCAGTGGCCGAACGGAGAGTAATGAGCAGTTCTTC.

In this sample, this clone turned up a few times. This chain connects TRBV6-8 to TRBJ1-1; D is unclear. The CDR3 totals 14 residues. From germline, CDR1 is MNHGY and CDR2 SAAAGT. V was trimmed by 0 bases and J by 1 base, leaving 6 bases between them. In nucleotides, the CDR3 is TGTGCCAGCAGTTACTCCTCCCGGAACACTGAAGCTTTCTTT. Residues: CASSYSSRNTEAFF.

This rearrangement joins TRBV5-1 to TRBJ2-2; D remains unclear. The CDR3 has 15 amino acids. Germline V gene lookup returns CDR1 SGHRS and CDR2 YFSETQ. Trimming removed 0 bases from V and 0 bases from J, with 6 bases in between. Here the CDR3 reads CASSLAGTNTGELFF. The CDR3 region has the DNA TGCGCCAGCAGCTTGGCGGGCACGAACACCGGGGAGCTGTTTTTT.

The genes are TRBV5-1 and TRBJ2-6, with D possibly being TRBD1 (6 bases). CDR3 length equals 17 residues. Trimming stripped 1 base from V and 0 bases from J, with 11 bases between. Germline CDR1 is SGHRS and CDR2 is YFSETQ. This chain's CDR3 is CASSLRTALSGANVLTF. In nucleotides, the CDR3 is TGCGCCAGCAGCTTGAGGACAGCCCTCTCTGGGGCCAACGTCCTGACTTTC.

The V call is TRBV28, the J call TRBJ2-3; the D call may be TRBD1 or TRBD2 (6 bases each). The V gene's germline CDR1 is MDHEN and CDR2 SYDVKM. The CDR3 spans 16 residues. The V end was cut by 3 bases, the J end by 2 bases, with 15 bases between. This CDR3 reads CASSFVPGATTDTQYF. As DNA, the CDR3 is TGTGCCAGCAGTTTCGTGCCGGGGGCTACCACAGATACGCAGTATTTT.

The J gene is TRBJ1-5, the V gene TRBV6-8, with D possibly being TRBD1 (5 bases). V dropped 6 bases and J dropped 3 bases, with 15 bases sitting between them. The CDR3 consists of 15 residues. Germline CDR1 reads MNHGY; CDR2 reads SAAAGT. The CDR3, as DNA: TGTGCCAGCAGCCCGGGACCTCGGCCCAATCAGCCCCAGCATTTT. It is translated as CASSPGPRPNQPQHF.

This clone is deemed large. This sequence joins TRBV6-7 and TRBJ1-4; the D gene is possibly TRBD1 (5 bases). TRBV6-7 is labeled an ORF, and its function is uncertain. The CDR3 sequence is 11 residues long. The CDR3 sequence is CASRQNEKLFF. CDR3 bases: TGTGCTTCCCGACAGAATGAAAAACTGTTTTTT.

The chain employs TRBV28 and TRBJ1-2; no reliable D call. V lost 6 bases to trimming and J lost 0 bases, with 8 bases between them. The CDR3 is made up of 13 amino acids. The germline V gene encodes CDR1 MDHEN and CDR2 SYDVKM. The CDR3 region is CASSSQANYGYTF. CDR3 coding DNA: TGTGCCAGCAGCTCACAAGCTAACTATGGCTACACCTTC.

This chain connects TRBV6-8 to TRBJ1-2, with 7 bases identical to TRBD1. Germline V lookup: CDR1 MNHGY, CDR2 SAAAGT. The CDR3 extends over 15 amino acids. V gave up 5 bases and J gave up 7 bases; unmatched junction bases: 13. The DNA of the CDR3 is TGTGCCAGCAGTAGATCCGAAGGACAGGTTGGTGGCTACACCTTC. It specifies CASSRSEGQVGGYTF.

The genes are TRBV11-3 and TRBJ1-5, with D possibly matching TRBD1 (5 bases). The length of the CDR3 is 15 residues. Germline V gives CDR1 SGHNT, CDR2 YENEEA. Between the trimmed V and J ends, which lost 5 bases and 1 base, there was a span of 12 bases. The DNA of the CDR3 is TGTGCCAGCAGCCCGACTAAGGGGAGCAATCAGCCCCAGCATTTT. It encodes CASSPTKGSNQPQHF.

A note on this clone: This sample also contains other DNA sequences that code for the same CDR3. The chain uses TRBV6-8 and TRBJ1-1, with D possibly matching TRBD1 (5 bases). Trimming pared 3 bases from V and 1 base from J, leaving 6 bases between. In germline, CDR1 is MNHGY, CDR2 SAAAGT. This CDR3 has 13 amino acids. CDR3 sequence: CASSYGGNTEAFF. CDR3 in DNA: TGTGCCAGCAGTTATGGGGGGAACACTGAAGCTTTCTTT.

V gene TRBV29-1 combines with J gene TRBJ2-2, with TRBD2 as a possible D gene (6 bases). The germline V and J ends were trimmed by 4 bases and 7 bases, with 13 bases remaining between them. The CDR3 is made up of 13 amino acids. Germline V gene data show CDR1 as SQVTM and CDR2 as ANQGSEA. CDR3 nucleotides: TGCAGCGTTGGGGCCCGGGGGAGCGGGGAGCTGTTTTTT. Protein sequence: CSVGARGSGELFF.

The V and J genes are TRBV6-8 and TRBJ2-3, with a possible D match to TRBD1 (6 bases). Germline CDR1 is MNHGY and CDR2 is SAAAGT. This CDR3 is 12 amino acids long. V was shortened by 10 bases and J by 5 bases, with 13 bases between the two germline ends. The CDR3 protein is CAIAQGIDTQYF. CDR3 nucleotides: TGTGCCATCGCTCAGGGGATAGATACGCAGTATTTT.

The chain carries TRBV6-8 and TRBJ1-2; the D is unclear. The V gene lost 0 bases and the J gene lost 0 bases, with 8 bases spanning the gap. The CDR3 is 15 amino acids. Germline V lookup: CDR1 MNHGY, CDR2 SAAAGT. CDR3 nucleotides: TGTGCCAGCAGTTACTCGTACACAACTAACTATGGCTACACCTTC. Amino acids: CASSYSYTTNYGYTF.

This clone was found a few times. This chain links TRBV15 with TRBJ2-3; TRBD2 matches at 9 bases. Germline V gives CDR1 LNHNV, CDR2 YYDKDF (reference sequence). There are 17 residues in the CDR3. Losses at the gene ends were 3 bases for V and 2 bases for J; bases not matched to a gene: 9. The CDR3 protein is CATSRGRLAEYTDTQYF. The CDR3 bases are TGTGCCACCAGCAGGGGGAGACTAGCGGAATACACAGATACGCAGTATTTT.